This entry concerns a single T cell receptor beta chain. The CDR3 sequence is 15 residues long. The V end lost 5 bases, the J end lost 3 bases, and 17 bases lay between the germline ends. Germline V gene sequence: CDR1 SEHNR, CDR2 FQNEAQ (reference sequence). The data originate from a study of blood T cell repertoires in COVID-19. Generated by immunoSEQ multiplex PCR, the TCRdb table keeps only in-frame clones and is missing some. The data hold about 170,000 clones, with approximately 90% observed a single time. This receptor was taken from a man in his late teens or twenties with COVID-19, enrolled during active disease. The chain combines TRBV7-9 with TRBJ2-7; D is perhaps TRBD1 (5 bases). The sequenced sample was peripheral blood. Written as DNA, the CDR3 is TGTGCCAGCAGCCATCAAGACAGATTCGACTACGAGCAGTACTTC. It is translated as CASSHQDRFDYEQYF.